The 21 T cell receptor beta chains given below trace back to one sample, sequenced in a study of monozygotic twins with inflammatory bowel disease. From its re-call of the 5' RACE reads, TCRdb lists each CDR3 protein once, without DNA. The sample totals 90,000 to 110,000 distinct CDR3 sequences; its top ten clones hold approximately 13%. The sequencing sample was made of blood. These receptors came from a human donor with ulcerative colitis or Crohn's disease, or a healthy co-twin of an affected twin (not recorded which).

CDR3 sequence: CASSKDRGRVTEAFF. The chain employs TRBV5-4 and TRBJ1-1; TCRdb reports TRBD1, a call that lacks DNA to check it against. The germline CDR1 and CDR2 sequences are SGHNT and YYREEE (reference sequence). There are 15 residues in the CDR3.

This CDR3 is CASSWRGQDMQYF. The V and J genes are TRBV2 and TRBJ2-4; the D gene TCRdb calls, TRBD1, cannot be checked with no DNA. The length of the CDR3 is 13 residues. In germline, CDR1 is SNHLY, CDR2 FYNNEI.

The genes are TRBV18 and TRBJ1-1; the TRBD1 assignment by TCRdb is unverifiable without DNA. The CDR3 covers 14 residues. CDR1 KGHSH and CDR2 LQKENI come from the germline V gene. The CDR3 reads CASSPGQGVTEAFF.

The gene calls are TRBV13 and TRBJ2-3; TCRdb selects TRBD1, and the lack of DNA leaves this call unchecked. Germline V CDR1 and CDR2: PRHDT, FYEKMQ (reference sequence). The CDR3 spans 14 residues. The chain's CDR3 is CASSWTGNTDTQYF.

This chain uses TRBV30 with TRBJ2-3; TCRdb names TRBD1, which stays unverified in the absence of DNA. Germline CDR1 reads GTSNPN; CDR2 reads SVGIG (reference sequence). This CDR3 contains 12 residues. CDR3 residues: CAWMGGTDTQYF.

The chain links TRBV12-3 or TRBV12-4 to TRBJ1-2; the TCRdb call, TRBD1, lacks DNA for checking. The CDR3 consists of 17 residues. The CDR3 reads CASSPDRLPSINYGYTF.

The J gene is TRBJ2-5, the V gene TRBV29-1; no DNA is available, so the TRBD2 call from TCRdb remains unchecked. The CDR3 runs 15 residues. Per germline, CDR1 SQVTM and CDR2 ANQGSEA. The CDR3 is CSAKFGGRSQETQYF. The variable domain in full, completed from reference TRBV29-1 and TRBJ2-5, reads SAVISQKPSRDICQRGTSLTIQCQVDSQVTMMFWYRQQPGQSLTLIATANQGSEATYESGFVIDKFPISRPNLTFSTLTVSNMSPEDSSIYLCSAKFGGRSQETQYFGPGTRLLVL.

This chain links TRBV7-3 with TRBJ1-6. CDR1 is SGHTA and CDR2 is FQGTGA in the germline V gene. The CDR3 length is 15 residues. The CDR3 region is CASSSESTNNSPLHF.

This chain uses TRBV5-1 with TRBJ2-1; the TCRdb D gene call, TRBD1, has no DNA to confirm it. The CDR3 consists of 19 residues. Germline V CDR1 and CDR2: SGHRS, YFSETQ. CDR3 sequence: CASSLATGVAGLTYNEQFF.

This chain joins TRBV20-1 and TRBJ2-1; the D call from TCRdb, TRBD2, cannot be confirmed without DNA. Germline CDR1 DFQATT, CDR2 SNEGSKA (reference sequence). The CDR3 loop spans 14 amino acids. The CDR3 region is CSARGPLAGGPPFF.

The V gene is TRBV29-1, the J gene TRBJ2-3; TCRdb's D gene call, TRBD2, goes unchecked for lack of DNA. In germline, CDR1 is SQVTM, CDR2 ANQGSEA. This CDR3 comprises 16 residues. The CDR3 is CSVEGASGMRTDTQYF.

The chain joins TRBV12-3 or TRBV12-4 to TRBJ1-3. This CDR3 spans 15 amino acids. The chain's CDR3 is CASSQLISSGNTIYF.

The gene calls are TRBV7-3 and TRBJ2-6; there is no DNA to check the TCRdb D call of TRBD2. The CDR3 runs to 16 residues. From germline, CDR1 is SGHTA and CDR2 FQGTGA. The CDR3 loop is CASSLRGPSGANVLTF. The full variable domain, rest sourced from reference TRBV7-3 and TRBJ2-6, is GAGVSQTPSNKVTEKGKYVELRCDPISGHTALYWYRQSLGQGPEFLIYFQGTGAADDSGLPNDRFFAVRPEGSVSTLKIQRTERGDSAVYLCASSLRGPSGANVLTFGAGSRLTVL.

Here the CDR3 reads CAISEAGIPRETQYF. The V gene is TRBV10-3, the J gene TRBJ2-5; the D call from TCRdb, TRBD1, cannot be confirmed without DNA. Germline lookup yields CDR1 ENHRY and CDR2 SYGVKD. CDR3 length: 15 amino acids.

The chain is built from TRBV6-5 and TRBJ2-6. Germline V CDR1 and CDR2: MNHEY, SVGAGI. This CDR3 comprises 15 residues. The CDR3 sequence is CASSYQGFGANVLTF.

CDR3 region: CSAPIAGGSGNEQFF. The V and J genes are TRBV20-1 and TRBJ2-1; the TRBD2 assignment by TCRdb is unverifiable without DNA. The CDR3 has 15 residues. CDR1 DFQATT and CDR2 SNEGSKA come from the germline V gene (reference sequence).

The chain combines TRBV7-6 with TRBJ2-6; TCRdb's D gene call, TRBD1, goes unchecked for lack of DNA. The CDR3 consists of 18 residues. Per germline, CDR1 SGHVS and CDR2 FNYEAQ. This chain's CDR3 is CASSLARGGVSGANVLTF.

The chain carries TRBV25-1 and TRBJ2-7; TCRdb gives TRBD1 as the D gene, but with no DNA this cannot be confirmed. The CDR3 contains 13 residues. The germline V gene encodes CDR1 MGHDK and CDR2 SYGVNS. CDR3 region: CASSDPPSYEQYF.

The V and J genes are TRBV9 and TRBJ1-5; lacking DNA, the TRBD1 call made by TCRdb goes unchecked. This CDR3 region has 14 residues. Germline CDR1 and CDR2: SGDLS and YYNGEE. CDR3 residues: CASSVAGGDQPQHF.

The chain combines TRBV7-6 with TRBJ1-4; without DNA, the TCRdb call of TRBD1 cannot be checked. Germline V CDR1 and CDR2: SGHVS, FNYEAQ. The CDR3 runs 13 residues. CDR3 protein: CASSLMGDKKLFF.

This chain uses TRBV25-1 with TRBJ1-2. The CDR3 runs to 14 residues. The germline CDR1 and CDR2 sequences are MGHDK and SYGVNS. CDR3: CASSDSNLYYGYTF.